The sequence of this T cell receptor (beta chain) was determined in a study of blood T cell repertoires in COVID-19. TCRdb's table, derived via immunoSEQ multiplex PCR, lists solely in-frame clones and lacks some. Of more than 80,000 clones listed, around four fifths are singletons. This sequence was found in a woman of 80 years or more with active or convalescent COVID-19. The specimen sequenced was peripheral blood.

The CDR3 sequence: CASSPPGGGDGYTF. The CDR3 DNA sequence: TGTGCCAGCAGCCCCCCAGGGGGCGGTGATGGCTACACCTTC. The chain links TRBV3-1 (or the pseudogene TRBV3-2) to TRBJ1-2, with 8 nucleotides matching TRBD1. The CDR3 is made up of 14 amino acids. V lost 4 bases and J lost 6; bases outside the gene matches: 7. Germline CDR1 is LGHDT and CDR2 is YNNKEL (reference sequence).